This TCR beta chain derives from a study of radiation and T cells in renal cell carcinoma. Trimming cost V 4 bases and J 2 bases, with 9 bases left between them. Germline-derived CDR1 and CDR2 are WSHSY and SAAADI. The CDR3 covers 14 residues. The table came from immunoSEQ multiplex PCR; TCRdb's copy has only in-frame clones and leaves some out. Of 97,000 or so clones in the sample, around 80% were seen once. Time point given: blood 4 weeks post-SBRT, at nephrectomy. The treatment here: 15 Gy SBRT to primary tumor, nephrectomy 4 weeks later. V usage is TRBV10-2 and J usage is TRBJ1-3; weak D call: TRBD1 (5 bases). The TCR sequence derives from a man in his 60s with renal cell carcinoma. The sequenced sample was blood, obtained from a patient whose treatment included radiotherapy and nephrectomy. CDR3 nucleotides: TGCGCCAGCAGTGGGACACCCACTGGAAACACCATATATTTT. This sequence encodes CASSGTPTGNTIYF.